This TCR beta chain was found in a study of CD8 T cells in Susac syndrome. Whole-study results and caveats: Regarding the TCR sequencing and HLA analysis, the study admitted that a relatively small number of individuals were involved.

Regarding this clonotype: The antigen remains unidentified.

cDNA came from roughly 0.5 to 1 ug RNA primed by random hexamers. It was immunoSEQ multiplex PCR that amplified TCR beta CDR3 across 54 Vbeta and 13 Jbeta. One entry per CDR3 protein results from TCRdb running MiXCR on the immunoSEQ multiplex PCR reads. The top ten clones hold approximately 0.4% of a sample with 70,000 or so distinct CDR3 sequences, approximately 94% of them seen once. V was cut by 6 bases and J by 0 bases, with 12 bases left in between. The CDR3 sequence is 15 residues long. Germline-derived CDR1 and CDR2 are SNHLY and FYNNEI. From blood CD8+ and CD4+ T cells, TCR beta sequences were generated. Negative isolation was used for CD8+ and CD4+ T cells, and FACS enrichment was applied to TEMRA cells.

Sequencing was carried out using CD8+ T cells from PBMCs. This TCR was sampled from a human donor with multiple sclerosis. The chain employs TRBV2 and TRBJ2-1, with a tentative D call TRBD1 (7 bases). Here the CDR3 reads CASSAGQNSYNEQFF. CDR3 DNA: TGTGCCAGCAGCGCGGGACAGAACTCCTACAATGAGCAGTTCTTC.